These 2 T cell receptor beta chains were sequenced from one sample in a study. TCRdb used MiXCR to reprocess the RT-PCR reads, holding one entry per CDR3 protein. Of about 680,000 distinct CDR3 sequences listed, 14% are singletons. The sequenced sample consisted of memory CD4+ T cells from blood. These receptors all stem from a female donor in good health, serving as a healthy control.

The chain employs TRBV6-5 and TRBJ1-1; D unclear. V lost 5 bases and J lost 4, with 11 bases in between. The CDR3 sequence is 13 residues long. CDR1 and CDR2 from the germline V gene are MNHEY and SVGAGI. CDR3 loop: CASSPPHGTEAFF. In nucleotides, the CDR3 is TGTGCCAGCAGTCCCCCCCACGGCACTGAAGCTTTCTTT.

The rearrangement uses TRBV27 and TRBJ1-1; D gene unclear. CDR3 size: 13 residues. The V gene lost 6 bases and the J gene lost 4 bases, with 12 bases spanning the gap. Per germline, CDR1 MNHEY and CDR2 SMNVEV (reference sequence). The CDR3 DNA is TGTGCCAGCAGAGCCGGGAGGACCACTGAAGCTTTCTTT. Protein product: CASRAGRTTEAFF.